This is a list of T cell receptor beta chains from one sample in a study of control samples from healthy donors and cancer patients. Assay used: immunoSEQ multiplex PCR; TCRdb lists only in-frame clones, some missing. The table lists some 150,000 clones, around 94% of them singletons. The sample consisted of PBMCs. The source is a man aged 55 to 70 with colorectal cancer. Both conserved end residues are part of each CDR3. A D gene is named only where the DNA matches it firmly. Where a row states a size, it is once, few, many or the class of an expanded clone; other rows omit it.

clone_size	v_call	cdr3_length	d_call	j_call	cdr3_aa	cdr3_nt
-	TRBV6-5	13	-	TRBJ1-3	CANRANSGNTIYF	TGTGCCAACCGGGCCAACTCTGGAAACACCATATATTTT
-	TRBV28	12	-	TRBJ2-4	CASTGEKNIQYF	TGTGCCAGCACAGGAGAAAAAAACATTCAGTACTTC
medium-sized	TRBV19	14	TRBD1	TRBJ2-2	CASSDRGITGELFF	TGTGCCAGTTCGGACAGGGGGATAACCGGGGAGCTGTTTTTT
-	TRBV5-4	13	-	TRBJ2-7	CASSSGVSYEQYF	TGTGCCAGCAGCTCGGGGGTCTCCTACGAGCAGTACTTC
-	TRBV4-3	18	-	TRBJ1-4	CASSQALGDPTTNEKLFF	TGCGCCAGCAGCCAAGCTTTAGGGGATCCTACAACTAATGAAAAACTGTTTTTT
-	TRBV9	14	-	TRBJ1-1	CASSQLTGNTEAFF	TGTGCCAGCAGCCAACTGACAGGGAACACTGAAGCTTTCTTT
-	TRBV7-2	14	TRBD1	TRBJ2-2	CASSLSGGTGELFF	TGTGCCAGCAGCTTATCAGGGGGAACCGGGGAGCTGTTTTTT
-	TRBV6-1	14	-	TRBJ1-2	CASSEAGEIYGYTF	TGTGCCAGCAGTGAAGCGGGGGAGATCTATGGCTATACCTTC
-	TRBV5-1	15	TRBD1	TRBJ2-3	CASSSYRGRTDTQYF	TGCGCCAGCAGCTCCTACAGGGGACGAACAGATACGCAGTATTTT
-	TRBV7-2	18	TRBD2	TRBJ2-3	CASSSASGGLPSTDTQYF	TGTGCCAGCAGCTCCGCTAGCGGGGGCCTTCCTAGCACAGATACGCAGTATTTT
-	TRBV27	14	-	TRBJ1-5	CASSLQGPNQPQHF	TGTGCCAGCAGTTTACAGGGGCCAAATCAGCCCCAGCATTTT
-	TRBV7-5	16	-	TRBJ1-6	CARSRDLSSYNSPLHF	TGTGCCAGAAGCCGGGACCTGAGCTCCTATAATTCACCCCTCCACTTT
-	TRBV6-1	16	-	TRBJ1-2	CASSDVAGATNYGYTF	TGTGCCAGCAGTGACGTGGCAGGGGCCACTAACTATGGCTACACCTTC
-	TRBV7-9	12	-	TRBJ1-6	CASSGQNSPLHF	TGTGCCAGCAGCGGACAGAATTCACCCCTCCACTTT
-	TRBV7-2	15	-	TRBJ1-3	CASSWGPVVGNTIYF	TGTGCCAGCAGCTGGGGGCCAGTGGTGGGGAACACCATATATTTT
once	TRBV19	14	-	TRBJ2-7	CASSPRTGTYEQYF	TGTGCCAGTAGTCCAAGGACGGGCACCTACGAGCAGTACTTC
-	TRBV5-1	17	TRBD2	TRBJ2-7	CASSLPAGGLISYEQYF	TGCGCCAGCAGCTTACCAGCGGGGGGCCTTATATCCTACGAGCAGTACTTC
-	TRBV19	16	-	TRBJ1-5	CASSIGGTTGNQPQHF	TGTGCCAGTAGTATAGGTGGGACAACAGGCAATCAGCCCCAGCATTTT
once	TRBV30	15	TRBD2	TRBJ2-1	CAWSVPSGGPNEQFF	TGTGCCTGGAGTGTACCTAGCGGGGGCCCCAATGAGCAGTTCTTC
-	TRBV30	14	TRBD1	TRBJ1-6	CAWETGGYNSPLHF	TGTGCCTGGGAAACAGGGGGTTATAATTCACCCCTCCACTTT
-	TRBV19	12	-	TRBJ2-3	CASGGTGDTQYF	TGTGCCAGCGGCGGGACGGGGGATACGCAGTATTTT
-	TRBV15	16	-	TRBJ1-1	CATSRDLDRPNTEAFF	TGTGCCACCAGCAGAGATCTAGACAGACCCAACACTGAAGCTTTCTTT